This T cell receptor (beta chain) was retrieved from a study of CD8 T cells in ankylosing spondylitis. Points from the study as a whole: A CD8+ phenotype characterized the disease-linked clones, which were relatively rare in peripheral blood. Enrichment of disease-linked clones was reportedly significant in matched ankylosing spondylitis synovial fluid. A motif of several highly homologous TCR beta variants was seen as apparently characteristic of ankylosing spondylitis blood.

Libraries of TCR beta came from quantitative 5'-RACE with molecular barcodes. Via MiXCR, TCRdb re-called the 5' RACE reads, giving one row per CDR3 protein. The sample contains 450,000 or so distinct CDR3 sequences, 25% to 30% of which appear only once. The CDR3 totals 13 residues. The V end was cut by 8 bases, the J end by 8 bases, with 15 bases between. This clonotype was counted only a few times. The antigen is unknown. The sequence derives from a male donor with ankylosing spondylitis. Sequencing input: blood, either unsorted or a sorted T cell fraction (not recorded which). This sequence joins TRBV12-3 or TRBV12-4 and TRBJ1-4; D may be TRBD1 (5 bases). In nucleotides, the CDR3 is TGTGCCAGCTCCGAGTCAGGGTGGGAAAAACTGTTTTTT. Its protein is CASSESGWEKLFF.